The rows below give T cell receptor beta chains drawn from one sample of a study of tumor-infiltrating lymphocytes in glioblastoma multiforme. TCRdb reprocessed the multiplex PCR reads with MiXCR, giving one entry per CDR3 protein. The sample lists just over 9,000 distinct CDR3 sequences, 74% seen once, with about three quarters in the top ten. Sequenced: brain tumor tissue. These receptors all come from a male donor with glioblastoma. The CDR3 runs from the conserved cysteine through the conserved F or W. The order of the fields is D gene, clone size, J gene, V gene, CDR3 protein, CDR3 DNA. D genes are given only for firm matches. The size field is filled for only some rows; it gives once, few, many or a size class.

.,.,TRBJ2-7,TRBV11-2,CASSIGLTYERYF,TGTGCCAGCAGCATAGGACTCACATACGAGCGGTACTTC
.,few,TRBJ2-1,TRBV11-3,CASSDSIPAYNEQFF,TGTGCCAGCAGCGACTCGATTCCGGCCTACAATGAGCAGTTCTTC
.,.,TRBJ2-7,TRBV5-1,CASMPLEGRSEQYF,TGCGCCAGCATGCCCCTCGAGGGTCGGAGCGAGCAGTACTTC
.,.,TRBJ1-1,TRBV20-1,CSAQSDGDGAEAFF,TGCAGTGCCCAATCCGACGGGGACGGTGCTGAAGCTTTCTTT
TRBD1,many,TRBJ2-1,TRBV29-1,CSVEDPDRGTYNEQFF,TGCAGCGTTGAAGACCCGGACAGGGGAACCTACAATGAGCAGTTCTTC
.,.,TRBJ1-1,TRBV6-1,CASSVDRSNTEAFF,TGTGCCAGCAGTGTGGACAGATCGAACACTGAAGCTTTCTTT
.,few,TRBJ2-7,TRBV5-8,CAGKNLLVGGLYEQYF,TGTGCCGGCAAGAACCTACTAGTGGGTGGACTCTACGAGCAGTACTTC
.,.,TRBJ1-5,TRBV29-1,CSVVDGDNQPQHF,TGCAGCGTGGTGGACGGAGACAATCAGCCCCAGCATTTT
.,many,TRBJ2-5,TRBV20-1,CSASFGGSISGTQYF,TGCAGTGCTAGCTTTGGAGGGAGTATTAGTGGGACCCAGTACTTC
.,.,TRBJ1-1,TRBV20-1,CSARGHSVNTEAFF,TGCAGTGCTAGAGGTCACAGCGTGAACACTGAAGCTTTCTTT
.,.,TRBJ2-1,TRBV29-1,CSIGDPSASEKFF,TGCAGCATTGGAGATCCTTCGGCCAGTGAGAAGTTCTTC
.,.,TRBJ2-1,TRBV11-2,CASSLDPLGQLQYNEQFF,TGTGCCAGCAGCTTAGATCCGTTGGGTCAGCTTCAATACAATGAGCAGTTCTTC
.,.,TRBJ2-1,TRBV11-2,CASSVDRGSVQFF,TGTGCAAGCAGCGTAGATAGGGGGAGTGTGCAGTTCTTC
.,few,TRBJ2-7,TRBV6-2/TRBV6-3,CASSEFTYEQYF,TGTGCCAGCAGCGAGTTTACCTACGAGCAGTACTTC
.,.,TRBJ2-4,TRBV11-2,CASSFFPVSRNIQYF,TGTGCCAGCAGCTTTTTTCCCGTTAGCCGAAACATTCAGTACTTC
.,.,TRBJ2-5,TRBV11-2,CASSFRGTSKGTQYF,TGTGCCAGCAGCTTTCGGGGTACCAGCAAAGGAACCCAGTACTTC
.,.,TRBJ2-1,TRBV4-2,CASSQDRVVAGGQFF,TGTGCCAGCAGCCAAGATCGGGTAGTGGCGGGTGGGCAGTTCTTC
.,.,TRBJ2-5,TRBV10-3,CAISEVRGLRETQYF,TGTGCCATCAGTGAAGTCAGGGGCCTGAGGGAGACCCAGTACTTC
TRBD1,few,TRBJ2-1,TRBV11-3,CASSYGQGDEQFF,TGTGCCAGCAGCTACGGACAGGGCGATGAGCAGTTCTTC
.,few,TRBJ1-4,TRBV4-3,CASSHSTASNEKLFF,TGCGCCAGCAGCCATTCAACAGCGAGTAATGAAAAACTGTTTTTT
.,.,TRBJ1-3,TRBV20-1,CSARGPAENTRYF,TGCAGTGCCCGGGGGCCCGCTGAAAACACCAGATATTTT
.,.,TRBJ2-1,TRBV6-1,CASSPGPSRNPFF,TGTGCTAGCAGTCCTGGGCCCTCCCGAAATCCGTTCTTC
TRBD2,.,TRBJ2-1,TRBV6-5,CASSLITGGFNEQFF,TGTGCCAGCAGTTTGATAACGGGAGGGTTCAATGAGCAGTTCTTC
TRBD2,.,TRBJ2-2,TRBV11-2,CASTPSSGQGLAVDIGELFF,TGTGCCAGCACCCCCTCATCCGGCCAAGGGCTAGCGGTAGACATCGGGGAGCTGTTTTTT
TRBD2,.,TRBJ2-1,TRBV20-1,CSADRTSGSGNEQFF,TGCAGTGCTGATCGGACTAGCGGGAGTGGGAATGAGCAGTTCTTC
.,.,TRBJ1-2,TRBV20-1,CSAEGPSSYGYTF,TGCAGTGCTGAAGGACCCAGTTCCTATGGCTACACCTTC
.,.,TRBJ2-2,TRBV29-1,CSVYGETGGLFF,TGCAGCGTTTATGGGGAAACCGGGGGGCTGTTTTTT
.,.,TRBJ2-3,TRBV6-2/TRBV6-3,CASSTTPNTDKQYF,TGTGCCAGCAGCACGACGCCCAACACAGATAAGCAGTATTTT
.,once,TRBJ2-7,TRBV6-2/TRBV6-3,CASSHGKLGEQYF,TGTGCCAGCAGTCACGGGAAACTGGGCGAGCAGTACTTC